A single sample gave rise to the 20 T cell receptor beta chains below, sequenced in a study of identical twins. In TCRdb, the 5' RACE reads were re-called with MiXCR into one record per CDR3 protein. The sample has hundreds of thousands of distinct CDR3 sequences; roughly 9.7% are singletons. These data are also associated with another study on yellow fever vaccine responses in identical twins.

Specimen: CD8+ T cells sorted from blood. The receptor set was obtained from a woman between 18 and 29 years old in good health.

The gene calls are TRBV5-4 and TRBJ2-7; 13 positions agree with TRBD2. V gave up 3 bases and J gave up 4 bases; unmatched junction bases: 7. Germline CDR1 reads SGHNT; CDR2 reads YYREEE (reference sequence). CDR3 length: 16 amino acids. The CDR3 reads CASSYPRTSGGYEQYF. The CDR3 DNA reads as TGTGCCAGCAGCTACCCCCGGACTAGCGGGGGATACGAGCAGTACTTC.

This clonotype was counted a few times. The chain carries TRBV27 and TRBJ2-7, with a weak D call TRBD1 (5 bases). Germline V gives CDR1 MNHEY, CDR2 SMNVEV (reference sequence). The CDR3 consists of 14 residues. V shed 3 bases and J shed 2 bases, with 11 bases lying between them. The CDR3 reads CASSLGDSPYEQYF. The CDR3 DNA reads TGTGCCAGCAGTTTGGGTGACAGTCCCTACGAGCAGTACTTC.

V gene TRBV5-5 combines with J gene TRBJ2-4; no definite D call. This CDR3 has 11 residues. Germline loops: CDR1 SGHKS, CDR2 YYEKEE (reference sequence). The germline V and J ends were trimmed by 0 bases and 12 bases, with 7 bases remaining between them. CDR3 residues: CASSLEPAQYF. CDR3 bases: TGTGCCAGCAGCTTGGAGCCCGCTCAGTACTTC. The complete variable domain, with remaining parts taken from reference TRBV5-5 and TRBJ2-4, reads DAGVTQSPTHLIKTRGQQVTLRCSPISGHKSVSWYQQVLGQGPQFIFQYYEKEERGRGNFPDRFSARQFPNYSSELNVNALLLGDSALYLCASSLEPAQYFGAGTRLSVL.

This chain joins TRBV30 and TRBJ2-7; 8 bases map to TRBD2. Germline loops: CDR1 GTSNPN, CDR2 SVGIG (reference sequence). The CDR3 has 15 amino acids. V trimming: 2 bases; J trimming: 2 bases; junction bases outside the gene matches: 8. CDR3 coding DNA: TGTGCCTGGAGTATAACTAGCGGAGGGGCCTACGAGCAGTACTTC. It codes for CAWSITSGGAYEQYF.

This clonotype was found many times. The chain combines TRBV27 with TRBJ2-1; D is perhaps TRBD1 or TRBD2 (5 bases each). CDR3 length equals 14 residues. Germline V lookup: CDR1 MNHEY, CDR2 SMNVEV (reference sequence). V lost 7 bases to trimming and J lost 4 bases, with 14 bases between them. The CDR3 sequence: CASTLPWGYNEQFF. The CDR3 coding sequence is TGTGCCAGCACTCTCCCCTGGGGGTACAATGAGCAGTTCTTC.

At least ten counts were recorded for this clonotype. The CDR3 loop is CATSEFSGSTDTQYF. The CDR3 DNA is TGTGCCACCTCGGAGTTTAGCGGGAGCACAGATACGCAGTATTTT. The J gene is TRBJ2-3, the V gene TRBV4-2; 7 nucleotides agree with TRBD2. Per germline, CDR1 LGHNA and CDR2 YNFKEQ. This CDR3 has 15 residues. V shed 10 bases, J shed 0 bases, and the junction held 10 bases outside the gene matches.

V gene TRBV3-1 combines with J gene TRBJ2-6; perhaps TRBD1 as D (5 bases). V was shortened by 7 bases and J by 0 bases, with 16 bases between the two germline ends. The CDR3 runs 17 residues. Germline values: CDR1 LGHDT, CDR2 YNNKEL (reference sequence). DNA for the CDR3: TGTGCCAGCACCCAGCAGGGCTCAAGCTCTGGGGCCAACGTCCTGACTTTC. Protein: CASTQQGSSSGANVLTF.

The genes are TRBV29-1 and TRBJ2-7; 7 nucleotides align to TRBD1. Germline trimming cut 7 bases from V and 1 base from J; bases unmatched to any gene: 4. CDR1 is SQVTM and CDR2 is ANQGSEA in the germline V gene. The CDR3 length is 12 residues. CDR3 region: CSATGQSYEQYF. CDR3 in DNA: TGCAGCGCTACGGGACAGTCCTACGAGCAGTACTTC.

This clonotype has more than one count but fewer than ten. Here the CDR3 omits its conserved ending phenylalanine or tryptophan, so a read error is the likely source. The V gene is TRBV7-9, the J gene TRBJ2-6, with TRBD1 as a possible D gene (6 bases). Germline-derived CDR1 and CDR2 are SEHNR and FQNEAQ (reference sequence). Between the trimmed V and J ends, which lost 6 bases and 1 base, there was a span of 7 bases. The CDR3 is 14 residues long. Here the CDR3 DNA reads TGTGCCAGCAGAGGGGGATCTGGGGCCAACGTCCTGACTTCC. Its translation: CASRGGSGANVLTS.

This clonotype was seen at least ten times. The chain links TRBV6-4 to TRBJ2-3; unclear D gene. The CDR3 length is 13 residues. Per germline, CDR1 MRHNA and CDR2 SNTAGT. V lost 4 bases and J 0 bases, leaving 5 bases between the germline ends. The CDR3: CASSAWSTDTQYF. The CDR3 bases are TGTGCCAGCAGTGCGTGGAGCACAGATACGCAGTATTTT.

There are many counts of this clonotype. This sequence joins TRBV6-1 and TRBJ2-1; TRBD2 aligns across 10 bases. Germline V lookup: CDR1 MNHNS, CDR2 SASEGT. V lost 8 bases, J lost 8 bases, and 12 bases stayed unmatched. CDR3 size: 15 residues. In nucleotides, the CDR3 is TGTGCCAGCGGCCGCGAGGAGCGGGGGGGCCATGAGCAGTTCTTC. Translated, it gives CASGREERGGHEQFF.

This clonotype was picked up many times. This chain connects TRBV7-2 to TRBJ2-5; D is possibly TRBD2 (5 bases). The CDR3 runs to 16 residues. Trimming shortened V by 5 bases and J by 5 bases, and 21 bases separated the two germline ends. The germline V gene encodes CDR1 SGHTA and CDR2 FQGNSA. The CDR3 loop reads CASSPQRDPPGETQYF. DNA for the CDR3: TGTGCCAGCAGCCCTCAGAGGGATCCACCGGGGGAGACCCAGTACTTC.

This clonotype was recorded many times. The gene calls are TRBV15 and TRBJ1-5; D is uncertain. This CDR3 has 15 amino acids. Germline V lookup: CDR1 LNHNV, CDR2 YYDKDF (reference sequence). Trimming took 0 bases from V and 0 from J, leaving 6 bases between them. The CDR3 reads CATSRDRFSNQPQHF. As DNA, the CDR3 is TGTGCCACCAGCAGAGATCGGTTTAGCAATCAGCCCCAGCATTTT.

This clonotype was counted many times. The chain uses TRBV14 and TRBJ2-1; D is undetermined. Looked up from germline, CDR1 is SGHDN and CDR2 is FVKESK. CDR3 length equals 12 residues. V was cut by 0 bases and J by 9 bases, with 6 bases left in between. The CDR3 DNA sequence: TGTGCCAGCAGCCAAGATTGGGCTGAGCAGTTCTTC. Its translation is CASSQDWAEQFF.

This clonotype was seen more than once but under ten times. The rearrangement uses TRBV7-9 and TRBJ2-2, with D hard to call. Germline V gene data show CDR1 as SEHNR and CDR2 as FQNEAQ (reference sequence). The ends were cut back, 8 bases at V and 6 bases at J, with 7 bases in the middle. The CDR3 runs 11 residues. The DNA of the CDR3 is TGTGCCAGCCATTTACCCGGGGAGCTGTTTTTT. Protein product: CASHLPGELFF.

The chain links TRBV11-2 to TRBJ1-5, with D unresolved. The CDR3 loop spans 15 amino acids. Trimming left V 4 bases short and J 0 bases short, with 10 bases between. CDR1 is SGHAT and CDR2 is FQNNGV in the germline V gene. The CDR3 DNA follows: TGTGCCAGCAGCTCCTCCGTTTATAGCAATCAGCCCCAGCATTTT. Translated: CASSSSVYSNQPQHF. Based on the CDR3 plus reference TRBV11-2 and TRBJ1-5, the full variable domain is EAGVAQSPRYKIIEKRQSVAFWCNPISGHATLYWYQQILGQGPKLLIQFQNNGVVDDSQLPKDRFSAERLKGVDSTLKIQPAKLEDSAVYLCASSSSVYSNQPQHFGDGTRLSIL.

This clonotype was detected many times. The chain recombines TRBV4-2 with TRBJ2-7, with D uncertain. V lost 0 bases and J 3 bases, leaving 15 bases between the germline ends. CDR1 is LGHNA, CDR2 YNFKEQ, per germline. This CDR3 spans 16 amino acids. CDR3 sequence reads: CASSQDYGETYYEQYF. CDR3 bases: TGTGCCAGCAGCCAAGATTATGGGGAAACCTACTACGAGCAGTACTTC.

A single count supports this clonotype. It is unclear where the CDR3 begins or ends on the DNA, so no DNA is shown, and the CDR3 is as TCRdb lists it. This chain joins TRBV11-3 and TRBJ1-4. The length of the CDR3 is 15 amino acids, counting both ends. Germline CDR1 SGHNT, CDR2 YENEEA. The CDR3 region is CASSLVETNEKLFFF.

At least ten counts were recorded for this clonotype. The genes are TRBV6-1 and TRBJ2-1; D is perhaps TRBD2 (7 bases). From germline, CDR1 is MNHNS and CDR2 SASEGT. The CDR3 spans 17 residues. Trimming took 5 bases from V and 0 from J, leaving 17 bases between them. In DNA form, the CDR3 reads TGTGCCAGCAGTACCGGGGGGACATACCGCTCCTACAATGAGCAGTTCTTC. Its translation is CASSTGGTYRSYNEQFF.

Written as DNA, the CDR3 is TGTGCCAGCAGCTTGAACGGGGGCGACACAGATACGCAGTATTTT. Translated, it gives CASSLNGGDTDTQYF. The V gene is TRBV5-6, the J gene TRBJ2-3; D possibly uses TRBD1 or TRBD2 (6 bases each). V was pared by 1 base and J by 2 bases, with 11 bases between. CDR1 and CDR2 from the germline V gene are SGHDT and YYEEEE. The CDR3 totals 15 residues.